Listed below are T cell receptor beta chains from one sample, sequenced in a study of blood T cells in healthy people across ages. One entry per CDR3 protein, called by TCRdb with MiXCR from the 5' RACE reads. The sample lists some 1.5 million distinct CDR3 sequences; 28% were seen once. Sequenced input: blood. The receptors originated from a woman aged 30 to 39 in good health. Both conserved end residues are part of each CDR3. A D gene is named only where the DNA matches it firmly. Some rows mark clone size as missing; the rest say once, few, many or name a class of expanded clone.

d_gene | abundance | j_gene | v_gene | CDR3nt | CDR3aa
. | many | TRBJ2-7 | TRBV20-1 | TGCAGTGCTAGATACAGGGACCGGAGCTCCTACGAGCAGTACTTC | CSARYRDRSSYEQYF
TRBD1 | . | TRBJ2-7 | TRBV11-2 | TGTGCCAGCAGCTTAGAGTTTGGGACAGGACGCTACGAGCAGTACTTC | CASSLEFGTGRYEQYF
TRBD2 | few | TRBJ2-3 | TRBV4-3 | TGCGCCAGCAGCCACGCTCGGACTAGCGGGAGGTATACGCAGTATTTT | CASSHARTSGRYTQYF
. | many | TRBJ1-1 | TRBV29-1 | TGCAGCGCCGGAAGGGGGGTCACTGAAGCTTTCTTT | CSAGRGVTEAFF
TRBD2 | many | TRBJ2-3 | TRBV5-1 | TGCGCCAGCAGCTGGACTAGTTCAGCGGATACGCAGTATTTT | CASSWTSSADTQYF
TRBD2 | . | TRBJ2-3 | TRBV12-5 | TGTGCTAGTGGTTTGGTACGGGGTAGCGGGACTACAGATACGCAGTATTTT | CASGLVRGSGTTDTQYF
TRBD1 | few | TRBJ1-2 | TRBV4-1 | TGCGCCAGCAGCCCTCGGACAGGGGGGCTCTATGGCTACACCTTC | CASSPRTGGLYGYTF
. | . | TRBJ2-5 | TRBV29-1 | TGCAGCGTTGAAGATGGAGGACTAACCCAAGAGACCCAGTACTTC | CSVEDGGLTQETQYF
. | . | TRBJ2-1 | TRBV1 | TGCACCAGCGTACCAGGGACCACCTCCTACAATGAGCAGTTCTTC | CTSVPGTTSYNEQFF
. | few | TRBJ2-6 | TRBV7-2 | TGTGCCAGCAGCTTAGAACTCCTGGGGAGGGCCAACGTCCTGACTTTC | CASSLELLGRANVLTF
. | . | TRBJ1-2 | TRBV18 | TGTGCCAGCTCATCACTAGTGGGCAGCTCCCAAGGCTACACCTTC | CASSSLVGSSQGYTF
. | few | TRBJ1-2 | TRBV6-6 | TGTGCCAGCAGCCCTAGTCGGGTTGACTATGGCTACACCTTC | CASSPSRVDYGYTF
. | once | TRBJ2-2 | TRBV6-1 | TGTGCCAGCAGGACCGTCTTAGGGGGGACGAACACCGGGGAGCTGTTTTTT | CASRTVLGGTNTGELFF
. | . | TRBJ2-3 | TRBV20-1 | TGCAGTGCTAGAGGGGTTAGCGGCACAGATACGCAGTATTTT | CSARGVSGTDTQYF
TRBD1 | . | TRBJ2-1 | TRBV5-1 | TGCGCCAGCAGCTTGGTTTTGAGGGGACAGGGGGGAAATGAGCAGTTCTTC | CASSLVLRGQGGNEQFF
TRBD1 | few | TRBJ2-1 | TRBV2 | TGTGCCAGCAGTGGGGGGACAGGGAACTACAATGAGCAGTTCTTC | CASSGGTGNYNEQFF
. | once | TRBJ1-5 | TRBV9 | TGTGCCAGCAGCCCCTCTAGCTTGCCCCAGCATTTT | CASSPSSLPQHF
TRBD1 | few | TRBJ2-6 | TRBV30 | TGTGCCTGGAGTGGGACAGGTCTCTCTGGGGCCAACGTCCTGACTTTC | CAWSGTGLSGANVLTF
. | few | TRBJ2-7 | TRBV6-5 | TGTGCCAGCACCAGGGGGGACACCCACTACGAGCAGTACTTC | CASTRGDTHYEQYF
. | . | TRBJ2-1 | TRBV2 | TGTGCCCTGAATTGGGGGACCTACAATGAGCAGTTCTTC | CALNWGTYNEQFF
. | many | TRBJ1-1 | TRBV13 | TGTGCCAGCAGGGGACACATGAACACTGAAGCTTTCTTT | CASRGHMNTEAFF
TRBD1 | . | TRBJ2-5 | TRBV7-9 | TGTGCCAGCAGCTCGTCTTTAGGGACAGGGGGCTTGGAGACCCAGTACTTC | CASSSSLGTGGLETQYF
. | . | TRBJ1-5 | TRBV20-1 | TGCAGTGCTAGAGACCCACAGGGCACTTATCAGCCCCAGCATTTT | CSARDPQGTYQPQHF
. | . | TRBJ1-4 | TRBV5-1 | TGCGCCAGCAGCCCGGAAACAGGGCGGGCTGAAAAACTGTTTTTT | CASSPETGRAEKLFF
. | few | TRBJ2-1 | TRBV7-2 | TGTGCCAGCAGCACCGTTGGGAGCTCCTACAATGAGCAGTTCTTC | CASSTVGSSYNEQFF
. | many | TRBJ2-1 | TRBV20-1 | TGCAGTGCTTCTCCAGGGAGCTCCTACAATGAGCAGTTCTTC | CSASPGSSYNEQFF
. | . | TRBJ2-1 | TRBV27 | TGTGCCAGCAGCCCGGGACAACCCTACAATGGGCAGTTCTTC | CASSPGQPYNGQFF
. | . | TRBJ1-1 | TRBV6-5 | TGTGCCAGCAGTTACGACAGGACCGCTGAAGCTTTCTTT | CASSYDRTAEAFF
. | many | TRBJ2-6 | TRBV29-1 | TGCAGCGTTGATAAGGTGGGCACCGGGGCCAACGTCCTGACTTTC | CSVDKVGTGANVLTF
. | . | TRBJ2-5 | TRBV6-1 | TGTGCCAGCAGTGAATATTACAGCGGGCAAGAGACCCAGTACTTC | CASSEYYSGQETQYF
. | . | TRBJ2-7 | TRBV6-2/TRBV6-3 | TGTGCCAGCAGTTACTTGGCATCGAGGTTAGCCGAGCAGTACTTC | CASSYLASRLAEQYF
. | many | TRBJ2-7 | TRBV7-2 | TGTGCCAGCAGCTTAGCCCCAGTTGACAGCTACGAGCAGTACTTC | CASSLAPVDSYEQYF
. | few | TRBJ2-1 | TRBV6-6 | TGTGCCAGCAGTCAATACGGACAGCCCAATGAGCAGTTCTTC | CASSQYGQPNEQFF
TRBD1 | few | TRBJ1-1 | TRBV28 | TGTGCCAGCAGTGTCGGGACAGAGCACACTGAATCTTTCTTT | CASSVGTEHTESFF
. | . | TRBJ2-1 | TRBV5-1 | TGCGCCATCAGCTTGGAGGACGGCTCCTACAATGAGCGGTTCTTC | CAISLEDGSYNERFF
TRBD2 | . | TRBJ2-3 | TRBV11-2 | TGTGCCAGCAGCTTAGATACTAGCGGGAGGGATACGCAGTATTTT | CASSLDTSGRDTQYF
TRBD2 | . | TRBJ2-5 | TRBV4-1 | TGCGCCAGCAGCCAAGATCTGGGACTAGCGGGAGGAGGATACCACAAAGAGACCCAGTACTTC | CASSQDLGLAGGGYHKETQYF
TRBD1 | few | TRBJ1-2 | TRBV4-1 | TGCGCCAGCAGCCGTAGGGACAGCCAAGACTATGGCTACACCTTC | CASSRRDSQDYGYTF
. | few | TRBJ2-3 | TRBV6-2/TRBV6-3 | TGTGCCAGCGCGAGAGGAGGGGGAATCCGAGATACGCAGTATTTT | CASARGGGIRDTQYF
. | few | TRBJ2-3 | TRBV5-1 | TGCGCCAGCAGCTTGGAACAGGGCACAGATACGCAGTATTTT | CASSLEQGTDTQYF
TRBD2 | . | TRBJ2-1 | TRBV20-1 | TGCAGTGCGTCGACTAGCGGGGGAGGTTATGAGCAGTTCTTC | CSASTSGGGYEQFF
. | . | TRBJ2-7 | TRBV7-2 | TGTGCCAGCAGCTTAGCGGTCGTTCAGGTTTACAAGCAGTACTTC | CASSLAVVQVYKQYF